These 9 T cell receptor beta chains came from one sample sequenced in a study of cytomegalovirus exposure and HLA in healthy donors. Amplification used 60 Vbeta primers and 13 Jbeta primers. Libraries were prepared by immunoSEQ multiplex PCR; TCRdb keeps only in-frame clonotypes and omits some of them. This sample has 49,000 or so clones, with 81% found just once. The material sequenced was PBMCs. The receptors were gathered from a boy younger than 18 in good health and CMV-seropositive.

The chain employs TRBV5-6 and TRBJ2-7; possible D gene TRBD1, 6 bases. This CDR3 contains 12 residues. The V and J ends lost 0 bases and 5 bases respectively, with 6 bases between them. The germline gives CDR1 SGHDT, CDR2 YYEEEE. The CDR3 DNA sequence: TGTGCCAGCAGCTTGGGACAGGACGAGCAGTACTTC. It yields the protein CASSLGQDEQYF.

The V gene is TRBV18, the J gene TRBJ1-1, with D maybe TRBD1 (5 bases). V gave up 1 base and J gave up 5 bases, with 14 bases separating them. The CDR3 sequence is 15 residues long. From germline, CDR1 is KGHSH and CDR2 LQKENI. CDR3 amino acids: CASSPRTGGETEAFF. The CDR3 DNA follows: TGTGCCAGCTCACCACGGACCGGAGGGGAGACTGAAGCTTTCTTT. The complete variable domain, with remaining parts taken from reference TRBV18 and TRBJ1-1, reads NAGVMQNPRHLVRRRGQEARLRCSPMKGHSHVYWYRQLPEEGLKFMVYLQKENIIDESGMPKERFSAEFPKEGPSILRIQQVVRGDSAAYFCASSPRTGGETEAFFGQGTRLTVV.

The chain uses TRBV5-1 and TRBJ1-2, with D unclear. This CDR3 contains 13 residues. The germline V and J ends were trimmed by 3 bases and 2 bases, with 8 bases remaining between them. CDR1 and CDR2 from the germline V gene are SGHRS and YFSETQ. The CDR3 here is CASSSVRNYGYTF. The CDR3 DNA is TGCGCCAGCAGCTCAGTTCGCAACTATGGCTACACCTTC.

Comment on this clone: At one end, the junction sequence differs from germline, possibly due to a read error. The V call is TRBV7-9, the J call TRBJ2-7; TRBD1 might be the D (6 bases). This CDR3 region has 14 residues. Germline assignment: CDR1 SEHNR and CDR2 FQNEAQ (reference sequence). The CDR3 is CSSSLETGPYEQYF. As DNA, the CDR3 is TGTTCCAGCAGCTTAGAGACAGGTCCGTACGAGCAGTACTTC.

The chain combines TRBV5-4 with TRBJ1-5; 11 bases fit TRBD1. The trim removed 0 bases at V and 5 bases at J, leaving 4 bases unmatched. The germline V gene has CDR1 SGHNT and CDR2 YYREEE (reference sequence). CDR3 size: 16 residues. CDR3 sequence reads: CASSLGGQGGDQPQHF. As DNA, the CDR3 is TGTGCCAGCAGCTTGGGGGGACAGGGGGGAGATCAGCCCCAGCATTTT.

The gene calls are TRBV7-2 and TRBJ2-7, with D maybe TRBD2 (5 bases). This CDR3 comprises 13 residues. Looked up from germline, CDR1 is SGHTA and CDR2 is FQGNSA. With 3 bases removed from V and 5 bases from J, the gap between germline ends came to 11 bases. The CDR3 protein is CASSFSGGHEQYF. The CDR3, as DNA: TGTGCCAGCAGCTTTTCCGGAGGACACGAGCAGTACTTC. Full variable domain (rest looked up from reference TRBV7-2 and TRBJ2-7): GAGVSQSPSNKVTEKGKDVELRCDPISGHTALYWYRQSLGQGLEFLIYFQGNSAPDKSGLPSDRFSAERTGGSVSTLTIQRTQQEDSAVYLCASSFSGGHEQYFGPGTRLTVT.

This chain uses TRBV18 with TRBJ1-1; TRBD1 might be the D (5 bases). Germline-derived CDR1 and CDR2 are KGHSH and LQKENI. Between the trimmed V and J ends, which lost 2 bases and 3 bases, there was a span of 10 bases. The CDR3 covers 14 residues. The CDR3 sequence is CASSPRQTDTEAFF. As DNA, the CDR3 is TGTGCCAGCTCACCAAGACAGACGGACACTGAAGCTTTCTTT.

V and J are TRBV4-1 and TRBJ2-7; weak D call: TRBD1 (6 bases). V was trimmed by 1 base and J by 1 base, leaving 17 bases between them. Germline V gene sequence: CDR1 MGHRA, CDR2 YSYEKL. The CDR3 is 17 residues long. CDR3 DNA: TGCGCCAGCAGCCAAGTCATTTCAGGACAGAGGTCCTACGAGCAGTACTTC. Translation gives CASSQVISGQRSYEQYF.

V and J are TRBV7-3 and TRBJ1-1; D call uncertain. Germline assignment: CDR1 SGHTA and CDR2 FQGTGA. This CDR3 region has 13 residues. Trimming shortened V by 2 bases and J by 10 bases, and 14 bases separated the two germline ends. The CDR3 loop reads CASSLRGESVAFF. The DNA of the CDR3 is TGTGCCAGCAGCTTACGTGGAGAGTCTGTAGCTTTCTTT.